The clone carrying this TCR beta chain was seen repeatedly, ten times or more. This specimen comes from a study of early T cells in non-severe SARS-CoV-2 infection. The TCR library protocol was used to attach unique molecular identifiers. These identifiers were attached to individual cDNA molecules. TCRdb re-called the 5' RACE reads with MiXCR, one entry per CDR3 protein. This sample yields approximately 28,000 distinct CDR3 sequences, of which about 6.6% are seen a single time; 34% belongs to the top ten. The CDR3 is 14 residues long. Germline CDR1 is SGHKS and CDR2 is YYEKEE (reference sequence). With 2 bases removed from V and 5 bases from J, the gap between germline ends came to 11 bases.

The sequenced sample was whole blood, obtained at baseline. This TCR was sampled from an adult who was a healthcare worker with PCR-confirmed SARS-CoV-2 infection or an uninfected control (not recorded which). The chain couples TRBV5-5 to TRBJ2-1; D is uncertain. CDR3 sequence reads: CASSFLDGNNEQFF. CDR3 bases: TGTGCCAGCAGCTTCTTGGACGGTAACAATGAGCAGTTCTTC.